This T cell receptor beta chain was documented in a study of blood T cells in healthy people across ages. Study-level results: A greater number of naive CD4+ cells and higher diversity distinguished long-lived donors from aged donors.

A sample-barcoded 5' primer and a J-beta primer mix were used in a second PCR of roughly 6 to 11 cycles. TCRdb reanalysed the 5' RACE reads using MiXCR and keeps one entry per CDR3 protein. The sample gives about 620,000 distinct CDR3 sequences, 20% to 25% of which show up once; around 3.4% is in the top ten. In this sample, this clonotype turned up a few times. Its antigen remains unknown. The CDR3 consists of 14 residues. The germline CDR1 and CDR2 sequences are DFQATT and SNEGSKA (reference sequence). J lost 1 base, V lost 6 bases, and 6 bases had no gene match. This receptor was identified in a man between 65 and 85 years old in good health. J is TRBJ2-5 and V is TRBV20-1, with TRBD1 matching over 9 bases. Sequenced input: blood. The CDR3 loop reads CSASGQGFQETQYF. The DNA for the CDR3 is TGCAGTGCCTCGGGACAGGGATTCCAAGAGACCCAGTACTTC.